Shown below are 29 T cell receptor beta chains from a single sample sequenced in a study of CD8+ T cells in alopecia areata. In each case, RNA was isolated and then reverse transcribed into cDNA as the sequencing template. Repertoires were generated with immunoSEQ multiplex PCR, while TCRdb's copy carries only in-frame clones and drops some. This table holds 120,000 or so clones, around 60% found once. Treatment given: oral pan-JAK inhibitor, 5-10 mg twice daily. The source material was CD4+ T cells sorted from blood, sampled at week 4, from a patient treated with tofacitinib. These receptors all stem from a human donor with alopecia areata.

V usage is TRBV4-2 and J usage is TRBJ2-7; possibly TRBD2 for D (5 bases). The V end lost 0 bases, the J end lost 5 bases, and 8 bases lay between the germline ends. The germline CDR1 and CDR2 sequences are LGHNA and YNFKEQ. The CDR3 contains 13 residues. CDR3 nucleotide sequence: TGTGCCAGCAGCCAAGATTCGGAGGACGAGCAGTACTTC. Protein: CASSQDSEDEQYF.

This clone was detected ten times or more. V usage is TRBV21-1 and J usage is TRBJ1-5; whether TRBD1, the table's D call, matches the DNA was not checked. TRBV21-1 is given as a pseudogene. This CDR3 is built from 13 residues. CDR3 in DNA: TGTGCCATCGACAGGATCTCCAATCAGCCCCAGCATTTT. Amino acids: CAIDRISNQPQHF.

This clone was found once. The chain uses TRBV5-1 and TRBJ2-7, with a weak D call TRBD2 (6 bases). From germline, CDR1 is SGHRS and CDR2 YFSETQ. The CDR3 is 16 amino acids. V lost 4 bases and J lost 0, with 17 bases in between. The CDR3: CASSPTHGGASYEQYF. The CDR3 coding sequence is TGCGCCAGCAGCCCAACCCATGGCGGGGCCTCCTACGAGCAGTACTTC.

The J gene is TRBJ2-3, the V gene TRBV4-3; 7 bases are a match to TRBD2. The germline CDR1 and CDR2 sequences are LGHNA and YSLEER. After removal of 0 bases from V and 1 base from J, the junction contained 1 base not matched to a gene. The CDR3 runs 15 residues. The CDR3 nucleotides are TGCGCCAGCAGCCAAGACCGGGAGGGCACAGATACGCAGTATTTT. This gives the protein CASSQDREGTDTQYF.

The chain couples TRBV28 to TRBJ1-5, with D uncertain. Germline values: CDR1 MDHEN, CDR2 SYDVKM. V shed 7 bases and J shed 6 bases, with 16 bases lying between them. This CDR3 has 14 residues. The CDR3 region is CASTEAPERQPQHF. The CDR3 bases are TGTGCCAGCACCGAGGCCCCCGAGCGTCAGCCCCAGCATTTT.

This clone was counted between two and nine times. The gene calls are TRBV6-5 and TRBJ1-6, with D unresolved. The CDR3 length is 13 residues. CDR1 and CDR2 (germline): MNHEY, SVGAGI. The V end lost 2 bases, the J end lost 7 bases, and 6 bases lay between the germline ends. The CDR3 protein is CASSYAENSPLHF. In nucleotides, the CDR3 is TGTGCCAGCAGTTACGCAGAAAATTCACCCCTCCACTTT.

This clone was seen more than once but under ten times. The chain links TRBV6-6 to TRBJ1-1; D is unclear. The germline V and J ends were trimmed by 7 bases and 0 bases, with 12 bases remaining between them. In germline, CDR1 is MNHNY, CDR2 SVGAGI (reference sequence). This CDR3 comprises 14 residues. The CDR3 spells CASTAGLMNTEAFF. The DNA of the CDR3 is TGTGCCAGCACTGCAGGCTTGATGAACACTGAAGCTTTCTTT.

This clone has just one count. This sequence joins TRBV14 and TRBJ1-2, with D unclear. Trimming removed 1 base at V and 5 bases at J, with 8 bases between. The V gene's germline CDR1 is SGHDN and CDR2 FVKESK. This CDR3 region has 13 residues. CDR3 amino acids: CASSQVNGYGYTF. The CDR3 DNA follows: TGTGCCAGCAGCCAAGTGAATGGGTATGGCTACACCTTC.

CDR3 coding DNA: TGCGCCAGCAGCCCCCAAGAGACCCAGTACTTC. Its protein is CASSPQETQYF. The genes are TRBV5-1 and TRBJ2-5; D is ambiguous. V was cut by 4 bases and J by 1 base, with 2 bases left in between. The germline V gene has CDR1 SGHRS and CDR2 YFSETQ. The CDR3 is 11 amino acids.

The J gene is TRBJ2-1, the V gene TRBV5-1, with 9 bases that match TRBD1. Looked up from germline, CDR1 is SGHRS and CDR2 is YFSETQ. CDR3 length: 16 residues. Germline trimming cut 0 bases from V and 3 bases from J; bases unmatched to any gene: 4. The CDR3 DNA follows: TGCGCCAGCAGCTTGGAGGGGACAGGGAACTACAATGAGCAGTTCTTC. It translates to CASSLEGTGNYNEQFF. The full variable domain, with the rest looked up from reference TRBV5-1 and TRBJ2-1, is KAGVTQTPRYLIKTRGQQVTLSCSPISGHRSVSWYQQTPGQGLQFLFEYFSETQRNKGNFPGRFSGRQFSNSRSEMNVSTLELGDSALYLCASSLEGTGNYNEQFFGPGTRLTVL.

This clone has a handful of counts. The chain combines TRBV5-1 with TRBJ1-1, with D unclear. V was shortened by 0 bases and J by 3 bases, with 6 bases between the two germline ends. The CDR3 consists of 13 residues. CDR1 SGHRS and CDR2 YFSETQ come from the germline V gene. DNA for the CDR3: TGCGCCAGCAGCTTGGTGTGGGACACTGAAGCTTTCTTT. It specifies CASSLVWDTEAFF.

This clone was observed a few times. The chain joins TRBV25-1 to TRBJ1-6; 9 nucleotides align to TRBD1. V dropped 3 bases and J dropped 7; count of bases not matched to a gene: 4. Germline assignment: CDR1 MGHDK and CDR2 SYGVNS. The CDR3 contains 15 residues. The CDR3 reads CASSERDRVNSPLHF. CDR3 nucleotides: TGTGCCAGCAGTGAGCGGGACAGGGTAAATTCACCCCTCCACTTT.

This chain joins TRBV4-1 and TRBJ2-5, with D hard to call. CDR3 length: 13 residues. Germline CDR1 is MGHRA and CDR2 is YSYEKL. Trimming took off 4 bases at V and 1 base at J, with 7 bases between the two ends. The CDR3: CASSRYFQETQYF. DNA for the CDR3: TGCGCCAGCAGCCGCTACTTCCAAGAGACCCAGTACTTC.

The V call is TRBV30, the J call TRBJ2-5; the match to TRBD1 covers 7 bases. J was trimmed by 1 base and V by 2 bases; bases with no gene match: 7. The CDR3 has 15 amino acids. Germline V CDR1 and CDR2: GTSNPN, SVGIG (reference sequence). The CDR3 spells CAWSIRGMRQETQYF. In DNA form, the CDR3 reads TGTGCCTGGAGTATCAGGGGGATGCGCCAAGAGACCCAGTACTTC.

As regards this clone: Distinct nucleotide sequences in the sample also encode this CDR3. This chain's CDR3 is CASSYTGSNSPLHF. In nucleotides, the CDR3 is TGTGCCAGCAGTTACACAGGGAGTAATTCACCCCTCCACTTT. This chain joins TRBV6-5 and TRBJ1-6, with D possibly being TRBD1 (6 bases). Trimming removed 2 bases at V and 6 bases at J, with 8 bases between. CDR3 size: 14 residues. CDR1 is MNHEY, CDR2 SVGAGI, per germline.

This clone was seen a handful of times. This sample also contains other DNA sequences that code for the same CDR3. V usage is TRBV7-2 and J usage is TRBJ2-1; D unclear. The germline V and J ends were trimmed by 1 base and 6 bases, with 10 bases remaining between them. Germline-derived CDR1 and CDR2 are SGHTA and FQGNSA. This CDR3 has 14 amino acids. CDR3 DNA: TGTGCCAGCAGCTTAGGAACCACGGGCAATGAGCAGTTCTTC. Its translation is CASSLGTTGNEQFF.

CDR3 coding DNA: TGTGCCAGCAGTCCCGGGACAGGGGTTCAGTCCGAGCAGTACTTC. Protein product: CASSPGTGVQSEQYF. V and J are TRBV27 and TRBJ2-7; 10 bases align to TRBD1. The CDR3 loop spans 15 amino acids. The J segment lost 6 bases and the V segment lost 5 bases, leaving 10 bases of the junction unmatched. CDR1 and CDR2 from the germline V gene are MNHEY and SMNVEV (reference sequence).

CDR3 sequence reads: CAWRLTGGRETQYF. The DNA of the CDR3 is TGTGCCTGGAGGTTAACCGGGGGCAGGGAGACCCAGTACTTC. The rearrangement uses TRBV30 and TRBJ2-5; D assignment may be TRBD1 or TRBD2 (6 bases each). CDR3 length: 14 residues. V shed 3 bases and J shed 5 bases, with 16 bases lying between them. Germline CDR1 reads GTSNPN; CDR2 reads SVGIG (reference sequence).

The chain recombines TRBV4-1 with TRBJ1-5, with TRBD1 as a possible D gene (5 bases). The CDR3 consists of 17 residues. Trimming shortened V by 0 bases and J by 7 bases, and 19 bases separated the two germline ends. Germline CDR1 is MGHRA and CDR2 is YSYEKL. The CDR3 loop reads CASSQEGGMSRAQPQHF. CDR3 nucleotide sequence: TGCGCCAGCAGCCAAGAGGGGGGGATGAGCAGGGCCCAGCCCCAGCATTTT.

This clone showed up just a few times. The junction does not match germline at one end; this may be a read error. This rearrangement joins TRBV6-4 to TRBJ2-3, with 9 bases matching TRBD2. CDR1 and CDR2 (germline): MRHNA, SNTAGT. The CDR3 runs to 15 residues. The CDR3 is CASSVSAGGPDTKYF. In DNA, the CDR3 is TGTGCCAGCAGTGTGTCGGCGGGGGGGCCCGATACGAAGTATTTT.

The chain has TRBV9 and TRBJ1-2, with D possibly TRBD1 on 5 matching bases. Germline CDR1 reads SGDLS; CDR2 reads YYNGEE. The V and J ends lost 0 bases and 0 bases respectively, with 9 bases between them. The CDR3 contains 15 residues. Here the CDR3 DNA reads TGTGCCAGCAGCGTAGGACAGACAGCTAACTATGGCTACACCTTC. This sequence encodes CASSVGQTANYGYTF.

The chain employs TRBV5-6 and TRBJ2-5; a possible D gene is TRBD2 (5 bases). Trimming removed 0 bases from V and 3 bases from J, with 9 bases in between. CDR1 is SGHDT, CDR2 YYEEEE, per germline. The CDR3 loop spans 14 amino acids. This CDR3 reads CASSLEASKETQYF. The CDR3 DNA is TGTGCCAGCAGCTTGGAGGCTAGCAAAGAGACCCAGTACTTC.

The chain joins TRBV19 to TRBJ1-2; D unresolved. Germline CDR1 and CDR2: LNHDA and SQIVND (reference sequence). V lost 3 bases and J 7 bases, leaving 9 bases between the germline ends. This CDR3 region has 12 residues. The CDR3 nucleotides read TGTGCCAGTAGTATCCTGGAAGGTGGCTACACCTTC. This encodes CASSILEGGYTF.

This clone was counted between two and nine times. The chain is built from TRBV29-1 and TRBJ2-5; 10 bases agree with TRBD2. CDR1 and CDR2 from the germline V gene are SQVTM and ANQGSEA. The CDR3 has 16 residues. The V gene end was trimmed by 3 bases and the J gene end by 1 base; junction bases not matched to a gene: 8. CDR3: CSVDGLADNPQETQYF. The CDR3 nucleotides read TGCAGCGTTGACGGACTAGCGGACAATCCCCAAGAGACCCAGTACTTC. Based on the CDR3 plus reference TRBV29-1 and TRBJ2-5, the full variable domain is SAVISQKPSRDICQRGTSLTIQCQVDSQVTMMFWYRQQPGQSLTLIATANQGSEATYESGFVIDKFPISRPNLTFSTLTVSNMSPEDSSIYLCSVDGLADNPQETQYFGPGTRLLVL.

The chain combines TRBV19 with TRBJ2-7; TRBD2 aligns across 7 bases. This CDR3 has 14 amino acids. The V gene's germline CDR1 is LNHDA and CDR2 SQIVND (reference sequence). Losses at the gene ends were 3 bases for V and 0 bases for J; bases not matched to a gene: 2. The CDR3 DNA sequence: TGTGCCAGTAGTATTGCGGGGGTCTCCTACGAGCAGTACTTC. Encoded protein: CASSIAGVSYEQYF.

This chain joins TRBV6-6 and TRBJ1-5, with TRBD1 as a possible D gene (5 bases). The CDR3 sequence is 15 residues long. The V end was cut by 4 bases, the J end by 4 bases, with 14 bases between. Germline V gene data show CDR1 as MNHNY and CDR2 as SVGAGI (reference sequence). For the CDR3, the DNA is TGTGCCAGCAGTTCACCTGGGGGGGGAAATCAGCCCCAGCATTTT. Translating it yields CASSSPGGGNQPQHF.

This clone appeared a few times. The chain recombines TRBV29-1 with TRBJ2-7, with unresolved D. The CDR3 is 12 amino acids. From germline, CDR1 is SQVTM and CDR2 ANQGSEA. V lost 7 bases, J lost 3 bases, and 13 bases lay in between. CDR3 residues: CSGYSDRYEQYF. CDR3 sequence (DNA): TGCAGCGGGTACAGCGATCGCTACGAGCAGTACTTC.

The CDR3 region has the DNA TGTGCCAGCAGTGTGACTAGCGGGAGTGATAGCTCCTACAATGAGCAGTTCTTC. The encoded protein is CASSVTSGSDSSYNEQFF. The chain recombines TRBV27 with TRBJ2-1; 12 positions agree with TRBD2. V lost 5 bases, J lost 0 bases, and 8 bases stayed unmatched. The CDR3 length is 18 residues. The germline gives CDR1 MNHEY, CDR2 SMNVEV (reference sequence).

The CDR3 loop reads CASSPRRAEAFF. The CDR3 DNA is TGTGCCAGCAGCCCCCGGAGGGCTGAAGCTTTCTTT. The chain employs TRBV7-9 and TRBJ1-1; the D is unclear. Per germline, CDR1 SEHNR and CDR2 FQNEAQ (reference sequence). V was trimmed by 5 bases and J by 6 bases, leaving 10 bases between them. The CDR3 spans 12 residues.